Listed below are T cell receptor beta chains from one sample, sequenced in a study of T cells in localized non-small cell lung cancer. Sequenced by immunoSEQ multiplex PCR; TCRdb stores in-frame clones only, minus some. The profile shows about 25,000 clones, 92% of them singletons. The source was peripheral blood, collected before any cancer treatment. These receptors were obtained from a man aged 40 to 70 with stage III squamous cell lung carcinoma. CDR3s include the opening cysteine and the closing phenylalanine or tryptophan. Rows give clone size only sometimes, using once, few, many, or a class for an expanded clone.

TRBV15,.,TRBJ1-5,CATSRDRGQPQHF
TRBV29-1,.,TRBJ1-5,CSVEDGGSSSHF
TRBV28,.,TRBJ2-4,CASSFGDPKNIQYF
TRBV29-1,.,TRBJ2-7,CSARQGRYEQYF
TRBV7-8,.,TRBJ1-5,CASSKTGGIGQPQHF
TRBV27,once,TRBJ1-1,CASSDDRDTEAFF
TRBV4-2,.,TRBJ2-5,CASSQDLGRETQYF
TRBV30,.,TRBJ2-5,CAWSRGGTGETQYF
TRBV20-1,few,TRBJ2-7,CSTGSYEQYF
TRBV5-1,.,TRBJ1-1,CASSPRTGMNTEAFF
TRBV5-1,.,TRBJ1-3,CASSSGDSSGNTIYF
TRBV19,.,TRBJ1-4,CASSLGSREKLFF
TRBV9,.,TRBJ1-4,CASSVSVGDEKLFF
TRBV29-1,.,TRBJ1-2,CSVEEGESSYGYTF
TRBV6-4,.,TRBJ1-2,CASSDSNRTAYGYTF
TRBV5-6,.,TRBJ1-5,CASSTGRISQPQHF
TRBV20-1,.,TRBJ1-4,CLGQGNEKLFF
TRBV2,few,TRBJ1-5,CASNPADSNQPQHF
TRBV4-2,.,TRBJ1-3,CASSQEYGQGTGNTIYF
TRBV4-1,few,TRBJ2-1,CASSYTTSGYNEQFF
TRBV9,.,TRBJ2-7,CASSVALGLSYEQYF
TRBV5-1,.,TRBJ2-1,CASSLTSSGSSLISYNEQFF
TRBV14,.,TRBJ1-1,CASSQGMNTEAFF
TRBV5-5,once,TRBJ2-5,CASSRSTSGQETQYF
TRBV7-8,.,TRBJ2-3,CASSLRETSTDTQYF
TRBV7-3,.,TRBJ2-3,CASSPERGGTDTQYF
TRBV29-1,.,TRBJ1-3,CSVSTGTGNTIYF
TRBV27,.,TRBJ1-4,CASSSSPGRTNEKLFF
TRBV28,.,TRBJ1-3,CASSFGRSSYF
TRBV19,.,TRBJ2-4,CASTPTTGRIIQYF
TRBV11-3,.,TRBJ2-1,CASSLRNEQFF
TRBV5-1,once,TRBJ2-5,CASSLGQGTKETQYF
TRBV7-9,.,TRBJ1-4,CASSLWDRGLLEKLFF
TRBV11-2,.,TRBJ2-3,CASSLMGPQGTDTQYF
TRBV2,.,TRBJ2-7,CASSVRQGATEQYF
TRBV4-1,.,TRBJ2-2,CASSQVLRGGTGELFF
TRBV7-2,.,TRBJ2-1,CASSLVGLGFTYNEQFF
TRBV30,.,TRBJ1-1,CAWGRGEAFF
TRBV19,.,TRBJ2-3,CASSIQSSTDTQYF
TRBV4-3,.,TRBJ1-5,CASSQDLRGGNQPQHF
TRBV29-1,.,TRBJ2-7,CSVEGAPGPASGEQYF
TRBV5-6,once,TRBJ1-5,CASSLGQSNQPQHF
TRBV6-6,.,TRBJ2-7,CASSYSMSSEEQYF
TRBV5-5,.,TRBJ1-3,CASSTSAVLNTIYF
TRBV6-1,once,TRBJ2-7,CASSEAGQSYEQYF
TRBV7-9,.,TRBJ2-7,CASSDFPVYEQYF
TRBV28,.,TRBJ2-7,CASSLMREQYF
TRBV27,.,TRBJ2-7,CASSLSGQAYEQYF
TRBV5-1,once,TRBJ2-5,CASSLRAGPQETQYF